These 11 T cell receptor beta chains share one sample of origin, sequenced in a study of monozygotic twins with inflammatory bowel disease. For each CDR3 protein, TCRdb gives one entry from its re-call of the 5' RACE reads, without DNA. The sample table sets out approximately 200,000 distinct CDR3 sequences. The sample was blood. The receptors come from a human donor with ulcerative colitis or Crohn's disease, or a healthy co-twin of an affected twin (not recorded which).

CDR3 residues: CASSLAFLRGHNSPLHF. V gene TRBV12-3 or TRBV12-4 combines with J gene TRBJ1-6; the TRBD1 assignment by TCRdb is unverifiable without DNA. CDR3 length: 17 amino acids.

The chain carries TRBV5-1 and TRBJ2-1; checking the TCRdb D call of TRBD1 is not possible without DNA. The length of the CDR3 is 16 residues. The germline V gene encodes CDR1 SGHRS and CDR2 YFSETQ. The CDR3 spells CASSPDGTGVYNEQFF.

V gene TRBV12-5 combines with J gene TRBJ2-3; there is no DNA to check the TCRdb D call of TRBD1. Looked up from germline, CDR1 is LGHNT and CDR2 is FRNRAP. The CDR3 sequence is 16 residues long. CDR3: CASGLMLDRRGDTQYF.

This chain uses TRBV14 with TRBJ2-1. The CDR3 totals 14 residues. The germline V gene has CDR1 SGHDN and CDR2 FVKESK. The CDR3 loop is CASSQGIGRYEQFF.

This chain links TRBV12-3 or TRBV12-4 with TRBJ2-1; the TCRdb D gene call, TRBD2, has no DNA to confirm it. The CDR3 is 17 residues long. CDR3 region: CASSSPLSAGGINEQFF.

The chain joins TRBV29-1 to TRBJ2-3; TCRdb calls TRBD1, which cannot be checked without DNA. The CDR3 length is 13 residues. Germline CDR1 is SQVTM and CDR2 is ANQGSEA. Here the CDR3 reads CSVMGGGTDTQYF.

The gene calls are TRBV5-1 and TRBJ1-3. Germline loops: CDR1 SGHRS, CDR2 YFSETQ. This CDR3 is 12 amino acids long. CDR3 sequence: CASSLAGNTIYF.

The CDR3 sequence: CASSHYWHEQFF. The gene calls are TRBV3-1 and TRBJ2-1. The CDR3 has 12 residues. CDR1 LGHDT and CDR2 YNNKEL come from the germline V gene (reference sequence).

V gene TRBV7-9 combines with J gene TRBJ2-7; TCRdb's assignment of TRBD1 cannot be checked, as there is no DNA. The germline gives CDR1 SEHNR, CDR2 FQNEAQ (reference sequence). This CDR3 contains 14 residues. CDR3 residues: CASSSTGGPYEQYF.

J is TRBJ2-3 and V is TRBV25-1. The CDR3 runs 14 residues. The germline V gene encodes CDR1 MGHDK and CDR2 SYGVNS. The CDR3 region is CASSEGVSTDTQYF.

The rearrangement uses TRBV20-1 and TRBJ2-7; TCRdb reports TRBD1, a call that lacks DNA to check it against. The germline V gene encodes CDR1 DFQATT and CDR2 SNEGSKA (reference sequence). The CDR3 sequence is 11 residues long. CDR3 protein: CSASTVYEQYF.